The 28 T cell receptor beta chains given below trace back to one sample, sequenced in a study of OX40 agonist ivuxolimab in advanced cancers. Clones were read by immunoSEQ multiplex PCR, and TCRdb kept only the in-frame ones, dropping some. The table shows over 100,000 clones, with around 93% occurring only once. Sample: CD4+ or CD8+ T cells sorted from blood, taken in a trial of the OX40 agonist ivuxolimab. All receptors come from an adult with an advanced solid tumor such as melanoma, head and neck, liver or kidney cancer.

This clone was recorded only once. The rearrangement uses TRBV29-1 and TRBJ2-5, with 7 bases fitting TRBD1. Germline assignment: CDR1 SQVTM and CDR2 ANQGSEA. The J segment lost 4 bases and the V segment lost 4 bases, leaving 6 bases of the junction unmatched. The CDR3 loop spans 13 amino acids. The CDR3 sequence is CSVVRGRVETQYF. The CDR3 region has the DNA TGCAGCGTTGTAAGGGGGCGCGTAGAGACCCAGTACTTC.

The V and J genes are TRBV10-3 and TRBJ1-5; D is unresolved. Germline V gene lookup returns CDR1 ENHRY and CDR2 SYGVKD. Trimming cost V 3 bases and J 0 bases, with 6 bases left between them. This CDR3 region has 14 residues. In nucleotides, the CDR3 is TGTGCCATCAGTGACTCAGTTAGCAATCAGCCCCAGCATTTT. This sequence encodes CAISDSVSNQPQHF.

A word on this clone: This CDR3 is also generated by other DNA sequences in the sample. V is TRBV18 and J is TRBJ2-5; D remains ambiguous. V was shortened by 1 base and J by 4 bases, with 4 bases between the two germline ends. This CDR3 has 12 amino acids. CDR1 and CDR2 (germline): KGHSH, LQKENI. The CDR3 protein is CASSPQGETQYF. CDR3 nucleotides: TGTGCCAGCTCACCACAGGGAGAGACCCAGTACTTC.

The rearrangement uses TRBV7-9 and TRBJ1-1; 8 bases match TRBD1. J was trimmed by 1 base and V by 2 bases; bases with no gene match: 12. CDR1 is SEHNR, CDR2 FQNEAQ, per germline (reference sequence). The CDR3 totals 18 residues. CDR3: CASSLSDRAQHGNTEAFF. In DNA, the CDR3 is TGTGCCAGCAGCTTATCGGACAGGGCGCAACATGGGAACACTGAAGCTTTCTTT.

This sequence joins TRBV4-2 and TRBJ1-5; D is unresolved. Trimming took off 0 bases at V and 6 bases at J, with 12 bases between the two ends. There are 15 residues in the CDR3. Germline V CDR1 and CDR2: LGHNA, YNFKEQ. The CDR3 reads CASSQEPDGSQPQHF. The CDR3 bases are TGTGCCAGCAGCCAAGAACCCGACGGTAGTCAGCCCCAGCATTTT.

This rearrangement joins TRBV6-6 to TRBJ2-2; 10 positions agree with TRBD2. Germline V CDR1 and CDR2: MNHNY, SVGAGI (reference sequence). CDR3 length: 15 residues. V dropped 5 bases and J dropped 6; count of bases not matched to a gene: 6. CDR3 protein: CASSIKREGPGELFF. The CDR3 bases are TGTGCCAGCAGTATAAAGCGGGAGGGACCCGGGGAGCTGTTTTTT.

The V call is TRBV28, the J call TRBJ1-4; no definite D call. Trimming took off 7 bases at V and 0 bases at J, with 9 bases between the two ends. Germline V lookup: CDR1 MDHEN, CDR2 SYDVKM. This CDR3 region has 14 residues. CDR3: CASNAASTNEKLFF. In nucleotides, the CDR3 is TGTGCCAGCAATGCCGCGTCAACTAATGAAAAACTGTTTTTT.

As DNA, the CDR3 is TGTGCCAGCAGCAAAGCCGCCCTGACGCCTTTTGGCTACACCTTC. The encoded protein is CASSKAALTPFGYTF. The V call is TRBV6-5, the J call TRBJ1-2; unclear D gene. Germline CDR1 is MNHEY and CDR2 is SVGAGI. CDR3 size: 15 residues. V was trimmed by 6 bases and J by 7 bases, leaving 21 bases between them.

CDR3 DNA sequence: TGTGCCAGCACCCAGGGGGAAGGGGGAGGCTACACCTTC. Translation: CASTQGEGGGYTF. The chain employs TRBV6-6 and TRBJ1-2, with 7 bases that match TRBD1. In germline, CDR1 is MNHNY, CDR2 SVGAGI (reference sequence). J gave up 8 bases and V 7 bases, and 10 bases lay outside the gene matches. The CDR3 is 13 amino acids.

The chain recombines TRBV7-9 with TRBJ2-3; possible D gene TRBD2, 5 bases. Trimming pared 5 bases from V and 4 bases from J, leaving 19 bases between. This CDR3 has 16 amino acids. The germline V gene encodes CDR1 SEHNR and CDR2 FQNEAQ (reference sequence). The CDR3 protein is CASSPPSRLAADTQYF. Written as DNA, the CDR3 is TGTGCCAGCAGCCCCCCTTCGCGGCTAGCAGCAGATACGCAGTATTTT.

The CDR3 is CASSLSASSYNEQFF. CDR3 coding DNA: TGTGCCAGCAGCTTGAGCGCGAGCTCCTACAATGAGCAGTTCTTC. The rearrangement links TRBV7-2 to TRBJ2-1; D is unresolved. Trimming stripped 3 bases from V and 0 bases from J, with 9 bases between. This CDR3 is built from 15 residues. Germline CDR1 SGHTA, CDR2 FQGNSA.

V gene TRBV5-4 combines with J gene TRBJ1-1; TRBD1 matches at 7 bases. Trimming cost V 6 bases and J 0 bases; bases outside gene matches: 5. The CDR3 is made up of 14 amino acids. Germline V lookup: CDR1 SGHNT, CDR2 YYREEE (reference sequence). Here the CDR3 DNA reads TGTGCCAGCAACCGGGACAGAATGAACACTGAAGCTTTCTTT. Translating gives CASNRDRMNTEAFF.

The CDR3 nucleotides read TGCGCCAGCAGCCTGGGACTAGTCGCAGCAGATACGCAGTATTTT. Translating it yields CASSLGLVAADTQYF. The chain joins TRBV5-1 to TRBJ2-3, with 8 nucleotides matching TRBD2. CDR1 is SGHRS, CDR2 YFSETQ, per germline. J lost 4 bases, V lost 4 bases, and 8 bases had no gene match. The CDR3 is 15 residues long.

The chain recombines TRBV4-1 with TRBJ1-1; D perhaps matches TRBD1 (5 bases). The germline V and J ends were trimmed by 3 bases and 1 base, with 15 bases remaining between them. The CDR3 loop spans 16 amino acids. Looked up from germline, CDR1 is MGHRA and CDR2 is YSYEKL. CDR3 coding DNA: TGCGCCAGCAGCCAGGAACCTCCGGGGCCGAACACTGAAGCTTTCTTT. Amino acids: CASSQEPPGPNTEAFF.

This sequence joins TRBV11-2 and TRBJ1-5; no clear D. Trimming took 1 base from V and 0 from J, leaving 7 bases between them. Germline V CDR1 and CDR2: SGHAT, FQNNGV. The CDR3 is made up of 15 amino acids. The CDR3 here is CASSLGTLSNQPQHF. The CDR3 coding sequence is TGTGCCAGCAGCTTAGGGACGCTTAGCAATCAGCCCCAGCATTTT.

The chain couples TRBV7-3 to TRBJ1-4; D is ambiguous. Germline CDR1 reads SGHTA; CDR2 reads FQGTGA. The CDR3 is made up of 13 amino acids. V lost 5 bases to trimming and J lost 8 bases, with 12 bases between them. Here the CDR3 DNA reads TGTGCCAGCAGCCTCGTCCACCAAGAAAAACTGTTTTTT. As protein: CASSLVHQEKLFF.

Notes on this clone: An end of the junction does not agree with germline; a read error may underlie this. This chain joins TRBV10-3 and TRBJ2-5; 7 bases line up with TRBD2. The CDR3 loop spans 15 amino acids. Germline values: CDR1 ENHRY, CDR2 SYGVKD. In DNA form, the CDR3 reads TGTGCCACCAGTGAGTCGAGGGAGGGAAGGGAGACCCAGTACTTC. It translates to CATSESREGRETQYF.

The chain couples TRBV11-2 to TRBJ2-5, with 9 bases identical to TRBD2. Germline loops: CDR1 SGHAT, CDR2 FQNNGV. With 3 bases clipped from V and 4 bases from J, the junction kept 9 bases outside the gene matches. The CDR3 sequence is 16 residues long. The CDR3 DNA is TGTGCCAGCAGCTTGGCCACTCCTAGCGGGATAGAGACCCAGTACTTC. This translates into CASSLATPSGIETQYF.

The CDR3 sequence is CASSLDGGLLSPLHF. CDR3 nucleotide sequence: TGCGCCAGCAGCTTGGATGGGGGCCTACTATCACCCCTCCACTTT. This sequence joins TRBV5-1 and TRBJ1-6; TRBD1 is a possible D gene (6 bases). CDR3 length equals 15 residues. Trimming removed 0 bases at V and 10 bases at J, with 14 bases between. In germline, CDR1 is SGHRS, CDR2 YFSETQ.

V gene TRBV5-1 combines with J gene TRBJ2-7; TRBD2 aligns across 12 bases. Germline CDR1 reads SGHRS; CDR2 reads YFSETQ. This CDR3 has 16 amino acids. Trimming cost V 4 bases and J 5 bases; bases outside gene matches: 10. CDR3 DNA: TGCGCCAGCAGCCTAATGACTAGCGGGAGTTCCAACGAGCAGTACTTC. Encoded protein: CASSLMTSGSSNEQYF.

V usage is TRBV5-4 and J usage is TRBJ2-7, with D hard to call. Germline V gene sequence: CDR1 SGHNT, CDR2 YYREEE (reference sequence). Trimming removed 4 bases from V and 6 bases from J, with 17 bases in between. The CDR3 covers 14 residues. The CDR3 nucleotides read TGTGCCAGCAGCCACGACGCCGGGCGTCGCGAGCAGTACTTC. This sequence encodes CASSHDAGRREQYF. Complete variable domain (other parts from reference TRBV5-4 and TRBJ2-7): ETGVTQSPTHLIKTRGQQVTLRCSSQSGHNTVSWYQQALGQGPQFIFQYYREEENGRGNFPPRFSGLQFPNYSSELNVNALELDDSALYLCASSHDAGRREQYFGPGTRLTVT.

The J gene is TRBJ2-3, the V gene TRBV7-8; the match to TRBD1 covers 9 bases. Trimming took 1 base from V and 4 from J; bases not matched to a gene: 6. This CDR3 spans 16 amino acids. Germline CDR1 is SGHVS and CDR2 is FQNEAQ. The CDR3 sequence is CASSLEGTGRADTQYF. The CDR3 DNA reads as TGTGCCAGCAGCTTAGAAGGGACAGGGAGGGCAGATACGCAGTATTTT.

CDR3 amino acids: CASSEYSGRGSDTQYF. The CDR3 DNA is TGTGCCAGCAGTGAATACAGCGGGAGGGGGTCAGATACGCAGTATTTT. The chain has TRBV25-1 and TRBJ2-3; TRBD2 agrees at 10 bases. The CDR3 consists of 16 residues. With 0 bases clipped from V and 4 bases from J, the junction kept 4 bases outside the gene matches. CDR1 and CDR2 (germline): MGHDK, SYGVNS.

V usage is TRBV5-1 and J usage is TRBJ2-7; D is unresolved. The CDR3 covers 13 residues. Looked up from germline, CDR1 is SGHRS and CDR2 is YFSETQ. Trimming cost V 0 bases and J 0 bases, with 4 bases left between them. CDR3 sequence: CASSLGASYEQYF. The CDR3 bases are TGCGCCAGCAGCTTGGGGGCCTCCTACGAGCAGTACTTC.

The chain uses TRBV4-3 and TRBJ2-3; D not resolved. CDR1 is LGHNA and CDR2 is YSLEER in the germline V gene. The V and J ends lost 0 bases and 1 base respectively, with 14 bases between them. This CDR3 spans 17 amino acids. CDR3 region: CASSQELGSQGTDTQYF. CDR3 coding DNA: TGCGCCAGCAGCCAAGAACTGGGTTCCCAGGGCACAGATACGCAGTATTTT.

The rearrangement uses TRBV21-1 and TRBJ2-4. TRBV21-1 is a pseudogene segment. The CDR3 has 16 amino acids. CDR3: CASWVFYRILVNIQYF. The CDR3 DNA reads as TGTGCCAGCTGGGTGTTCTACCGTATATTGGTAAACATTCAGTACTTC.

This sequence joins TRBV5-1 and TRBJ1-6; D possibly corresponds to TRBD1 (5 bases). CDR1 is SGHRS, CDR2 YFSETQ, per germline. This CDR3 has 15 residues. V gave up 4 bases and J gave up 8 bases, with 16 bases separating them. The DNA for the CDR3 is TGCGCCAGCAGCCAGGGATCGGGAGGCCATTCACCCCTCCACTTT. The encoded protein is CASSQGSGGHSPLHF. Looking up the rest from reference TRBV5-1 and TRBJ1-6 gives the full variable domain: KAGVTQTPRYLIKTRGQQVTLSCSPISGHRSVSWYQQTPGQGLQFLFEYFSETQRNKGNFPGRFSGRQFSNSRSEMNVSTLELGDSALYLCASSQGSGGHSPLHFGNGTRLTVT.

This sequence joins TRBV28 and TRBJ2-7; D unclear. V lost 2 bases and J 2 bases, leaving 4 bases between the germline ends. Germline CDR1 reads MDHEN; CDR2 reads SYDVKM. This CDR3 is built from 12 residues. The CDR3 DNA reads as TGTGCCAGCAGTTTAGGCACCTACGAGCAGTACTTC. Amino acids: CASSLGTYEQYF.